This T cell receptor (beta chain) was sequenced in a study of post-analysis software for immune sequencing data. Study-wide findings and caveats: F-measure co-clustering was strong for batch-matched samples. Compared with controls, patients had more of about 5 TRBV segments, including TRBV5-6, TRBV5-1 and TRBV20-1. Compared with controls, patients showed significantly lower normalized Chao1 diversity.

As regards this clonotype: Its antigen is undetermined.

Incorporated into the TCR beta cDNA libraries were unique molecular identifiers, which served to reduce PCR and sequencing biases. A population of roughly 1 to 11 million T cells gave rise to 400,000 to 550,000 cDNA molecules. One entry per CDR3 protein, called by TCRdb with MiXCR from the PCR reads. Here the sample spans over 700,000 distinct CDR3 sequences, 25% to 30% being singletons. Germline loops: CDR1 MNHEY, CDR2 SMNVEV (reference sequence). This CDR3 is built from 16 residues. Trimming took 8 bases from V and 4 from J; bases not matched to a gene: 11. This sequence originates from a girl aged 5-17 years with multiple sclerosis. The specimen was blood. The rearrangement uses TRBV27 and TRBJ2-7, with TRBD2 matching 13 bases. The CDR3 here is CASYPRTSGSRYEQYF. The CDR3 DNA sequence: TGTGCCAGCTATCCAAGGACTAGCGGGAGCAGGTACGAGCAGTACTTC.